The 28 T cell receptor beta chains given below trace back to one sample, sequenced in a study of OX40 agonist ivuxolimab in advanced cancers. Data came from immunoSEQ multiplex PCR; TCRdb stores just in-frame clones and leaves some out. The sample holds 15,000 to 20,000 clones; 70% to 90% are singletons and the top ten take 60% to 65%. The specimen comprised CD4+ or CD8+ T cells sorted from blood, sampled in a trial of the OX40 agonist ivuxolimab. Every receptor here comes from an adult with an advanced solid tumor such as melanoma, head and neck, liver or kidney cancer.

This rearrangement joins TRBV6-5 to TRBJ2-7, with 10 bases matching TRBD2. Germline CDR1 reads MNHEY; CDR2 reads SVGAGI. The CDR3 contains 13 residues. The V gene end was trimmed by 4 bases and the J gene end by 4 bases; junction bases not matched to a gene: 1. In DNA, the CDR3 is TGTGCCAGCAGTTTAGCGGGAGGTTACGAGCAGTACTTC. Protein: CASSLAGGYEQYF.

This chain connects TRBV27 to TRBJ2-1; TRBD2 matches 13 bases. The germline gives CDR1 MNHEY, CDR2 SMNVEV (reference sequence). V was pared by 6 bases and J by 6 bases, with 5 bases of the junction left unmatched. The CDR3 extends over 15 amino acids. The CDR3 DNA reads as TGTGCCAGCAGCCCCCGGACTAGCGGGGGCAATGAGCAGTTCTTC. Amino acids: CASSPRTSGGNEQFF.

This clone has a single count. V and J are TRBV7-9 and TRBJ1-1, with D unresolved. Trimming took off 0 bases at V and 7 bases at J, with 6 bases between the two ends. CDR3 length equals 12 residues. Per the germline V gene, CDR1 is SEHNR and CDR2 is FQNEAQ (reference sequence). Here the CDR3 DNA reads TGTGCCAGCAGCTTAGCGAGGAGTGAAGCTTTCTTT. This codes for CASSLARSEAFF.

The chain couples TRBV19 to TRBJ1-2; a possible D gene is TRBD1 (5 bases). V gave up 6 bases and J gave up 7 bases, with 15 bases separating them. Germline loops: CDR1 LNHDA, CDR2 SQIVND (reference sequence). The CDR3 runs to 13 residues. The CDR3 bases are TGTGCCAGTAGCACCGGGACGGTTCTTGGCTACACCTTC. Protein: CASSTGTVLGYTF.

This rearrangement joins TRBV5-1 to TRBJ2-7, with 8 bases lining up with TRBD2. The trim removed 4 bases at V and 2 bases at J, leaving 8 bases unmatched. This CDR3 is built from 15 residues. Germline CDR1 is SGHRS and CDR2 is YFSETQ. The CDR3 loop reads CASSPAGSGTYEQYF. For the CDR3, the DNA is TGCGCCAGCAGCCCGGCGGGTAGCGGGACCTACGAGCAGTACTTC. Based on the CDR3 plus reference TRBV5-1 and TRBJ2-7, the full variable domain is KAGVTQTPRYLIKTRGQQVTLSCSPISGHRSVSWYQQTPGQGLQFLFEYFSETQRNKGNFPGRFSGRQFSNSRSEMNVSTLELGDSALYLCASSPAGSGTYEQYFGPGTRLTVT.

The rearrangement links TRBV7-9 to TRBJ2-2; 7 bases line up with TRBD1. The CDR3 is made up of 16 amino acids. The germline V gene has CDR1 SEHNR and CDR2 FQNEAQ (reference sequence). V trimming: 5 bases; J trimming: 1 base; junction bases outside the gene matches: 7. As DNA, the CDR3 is TGTGCCAGCAGCCTACCAGGGACAGTGAACACCGGGGAGCTGTTTTTT. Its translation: CASSLPGTVNTGELFF.

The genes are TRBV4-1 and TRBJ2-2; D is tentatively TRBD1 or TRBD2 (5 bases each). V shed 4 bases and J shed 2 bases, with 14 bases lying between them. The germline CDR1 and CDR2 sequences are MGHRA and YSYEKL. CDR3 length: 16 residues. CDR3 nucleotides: TGCGCCAGCAGCCGCGACGCAGGGACCAACACCGGGGAGCTGTTTTTT. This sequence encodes CASSRDAGTNTGELFF.

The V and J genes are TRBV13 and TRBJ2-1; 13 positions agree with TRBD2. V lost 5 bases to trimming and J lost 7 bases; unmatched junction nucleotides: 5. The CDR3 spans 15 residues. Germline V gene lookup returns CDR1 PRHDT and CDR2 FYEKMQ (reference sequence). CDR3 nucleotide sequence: TGTGCCAGCAGCCAACGGACTAGCGGGAGTAATGAGCAGTTCTTC. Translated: CASSQRTSGSNEQFF.

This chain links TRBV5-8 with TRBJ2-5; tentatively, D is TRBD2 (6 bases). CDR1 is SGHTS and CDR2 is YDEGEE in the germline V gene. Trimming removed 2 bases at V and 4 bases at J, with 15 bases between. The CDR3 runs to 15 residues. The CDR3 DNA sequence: TGTGCCAGCAGCTTTTCACGGGGGTGGCGAGAGACCCAGTACTTC. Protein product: CASSFSRGWRETQYF.

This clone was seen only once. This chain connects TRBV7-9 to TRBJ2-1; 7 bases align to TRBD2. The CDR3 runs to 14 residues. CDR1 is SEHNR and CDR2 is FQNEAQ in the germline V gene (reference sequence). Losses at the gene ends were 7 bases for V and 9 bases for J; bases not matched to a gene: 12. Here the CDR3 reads CASISVLGGSEQFF. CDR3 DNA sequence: TGTGCCAGCATCTCGGTTCTGGGCGGGAGTGAGCAGTTCTTC. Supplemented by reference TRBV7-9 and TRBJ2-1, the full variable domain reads DTGVSQNPRHKITKRGQNVTFRCDPISEHNRLYWYRQTLGQGPEFLTYFQNEAQLEKSRLLSDRFSAERPKGSFSTLEIQRTEQGDSAMYLCASISVLGGSEQFFGPGTRLTVL.

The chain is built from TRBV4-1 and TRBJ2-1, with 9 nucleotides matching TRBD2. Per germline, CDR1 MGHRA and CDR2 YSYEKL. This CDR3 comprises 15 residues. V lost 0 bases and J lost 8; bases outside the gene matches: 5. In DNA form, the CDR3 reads TGCGCCAGCAGCCAAGATAGCGGGAGTATCTATGAGCAGTTCTTC. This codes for CASSQDSGSIYEQFF.

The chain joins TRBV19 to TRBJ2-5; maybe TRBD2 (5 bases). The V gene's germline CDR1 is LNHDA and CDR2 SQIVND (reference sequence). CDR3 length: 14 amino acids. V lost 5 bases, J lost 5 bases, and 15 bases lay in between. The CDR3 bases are TGTGCCAGTAGTGATGAGGGATCGGGTGAGACCCAGTACTTC. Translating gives CASSDEGSGETQYF.

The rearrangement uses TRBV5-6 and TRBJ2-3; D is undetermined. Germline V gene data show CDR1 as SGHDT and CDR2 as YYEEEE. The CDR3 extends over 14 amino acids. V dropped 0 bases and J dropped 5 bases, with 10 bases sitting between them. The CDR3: CASSLARALDTQYF. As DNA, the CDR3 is TGTGCCAGCAGCTTGGCCCGCGCGTTAGATACGCAGTATTTT. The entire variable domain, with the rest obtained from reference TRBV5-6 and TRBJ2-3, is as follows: DAGVTQSPTHLIKTRGQQVTLRCSPKSGHDTVSWYQQALGQGPQFIFQYYEEEERQRGNFPDRFSGHQFPNYSSELNVNALLLGDSALYLCASSLARALDTQYFGPGTRLTVL.

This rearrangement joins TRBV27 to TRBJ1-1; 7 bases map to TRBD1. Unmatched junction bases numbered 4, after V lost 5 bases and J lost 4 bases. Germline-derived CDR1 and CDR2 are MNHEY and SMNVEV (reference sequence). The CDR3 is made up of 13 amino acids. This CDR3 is CASSTGTVTEAFF. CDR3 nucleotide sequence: TGTGCCAGCAGTACCGGGACAGTCACTGAAGCTTTCTTT.

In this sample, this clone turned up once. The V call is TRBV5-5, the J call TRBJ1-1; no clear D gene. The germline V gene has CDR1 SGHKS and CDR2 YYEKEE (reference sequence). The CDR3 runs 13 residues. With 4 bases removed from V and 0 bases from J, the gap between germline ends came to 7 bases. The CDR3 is CASSVIMNTEAFF. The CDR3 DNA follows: TGTGCCAGCAGCGTCATTATGAACACTGAAGCTTTCTTT.

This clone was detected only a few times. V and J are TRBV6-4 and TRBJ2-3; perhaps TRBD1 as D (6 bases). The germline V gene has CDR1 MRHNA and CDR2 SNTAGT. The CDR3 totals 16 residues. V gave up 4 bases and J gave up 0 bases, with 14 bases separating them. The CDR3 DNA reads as TGTGCCAGCAGTGCCTTGGACAGTGCTAGCACAGATACGCAGTATTTT. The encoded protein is CASSALDSASTDTQYF.

The chain's CDR3 is CASSEARSSYEQYF. DNA of the CDR3: TGCGCCAGCAGTGAGGCGCGGAGCTCCTACGAGCAGTACTTC. The chain links TRBV10-2 to TRBJ2-7; D call uncertain. CDR1 is WSHSY, CDR2 SAAADI, per germline. The CDR3 totals 14 residues. Trimming stripped 2 bases from V and 0 bases from J, with 8 bases between.

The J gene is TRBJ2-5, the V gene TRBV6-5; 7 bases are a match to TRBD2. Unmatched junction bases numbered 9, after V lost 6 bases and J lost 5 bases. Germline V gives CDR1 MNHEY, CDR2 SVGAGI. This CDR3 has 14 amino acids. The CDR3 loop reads CASSPRLARETQYF. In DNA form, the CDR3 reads TGTGCCAGCAGCCCTCGACTAGCACGGGAGACCCAGTACTTC.

The CDR3 here is CASGLVLSGTGGLETQYF. In DNA form, the CDR3 reads TGTGCTAGTGGTTTGGTACTTAGTGGGACAGGGGGCTTGGAGACCCAGTACTTC. This chain links TRBV12-5 with TRBJ2-5, with 12 bases lining up with TRBD1. Trimming took 0 bases from V and 5 from J; bases not matched to a gene: 10. CDR3 size: 18 residues. Germline CDR1 and CDR2: LGHNT and FRNRAP.

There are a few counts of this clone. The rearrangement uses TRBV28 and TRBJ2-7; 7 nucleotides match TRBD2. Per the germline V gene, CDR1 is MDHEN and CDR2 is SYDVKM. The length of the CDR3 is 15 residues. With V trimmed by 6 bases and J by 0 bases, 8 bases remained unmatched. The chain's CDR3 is CASRDTSDSSYEQYF. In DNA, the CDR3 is TGTGCCAGCAGAGACACTAGCGATAGCTCCTACGAGCAGTACTTC.

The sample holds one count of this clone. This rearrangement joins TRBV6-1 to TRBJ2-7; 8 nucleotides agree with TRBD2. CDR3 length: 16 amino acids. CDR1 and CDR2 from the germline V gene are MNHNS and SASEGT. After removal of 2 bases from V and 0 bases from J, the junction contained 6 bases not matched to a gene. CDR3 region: CASSERGSGTSYEQYF. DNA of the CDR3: TGTGCCAGCAGTGAAAGGGGTAGCGGGACCTCCTACGAGCAGTACTTC.

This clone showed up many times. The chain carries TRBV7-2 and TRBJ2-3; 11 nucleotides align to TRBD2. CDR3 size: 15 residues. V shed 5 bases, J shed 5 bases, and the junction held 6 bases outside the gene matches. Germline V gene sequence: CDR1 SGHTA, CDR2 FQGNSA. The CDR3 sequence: CASSLSGGALDTQYF. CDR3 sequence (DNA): TGTGCCAGCAGCCTTAGCGGGGGGGCCCTAGATACGCAGTATTTT. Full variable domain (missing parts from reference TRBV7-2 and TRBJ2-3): GAGVSQSPSNKVTEKGKDVELRCDPISGHTALYWYRQSLGQGLEFLIYFQGNSAPDKSGLPSDRFSAERTGGSVSTLTIQRTQQEDSAVYLCASSLSGGALDTQYFGPGTRLTVL.

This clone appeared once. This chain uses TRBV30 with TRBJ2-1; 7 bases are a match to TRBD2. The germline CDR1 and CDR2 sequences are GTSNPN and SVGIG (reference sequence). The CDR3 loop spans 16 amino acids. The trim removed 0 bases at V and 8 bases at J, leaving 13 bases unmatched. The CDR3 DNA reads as TGTGCCTGGAGTGTAGGGTCGGGGGGTCCCCGGGATGAGCAGTTCTTC. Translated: CAWSVGSGGPRDEQFF.

CDR3 DNA sequence: TGCGCCAGCAGCCAAGAATTTGAGACCTCCTACGAGCAGTACTTC. Its translation is CASSQEFETSYEQYF. This chain uses TRBV4-1 with TRBJ2-7; D is unresolved. This CDR3 comprises 15 residues. Germline CDR1 MGHRA, CDR2 YSYEKL. Trimming shortened V by 0 bases and J by 0 bases, and 9 bases separated the two germline ends.

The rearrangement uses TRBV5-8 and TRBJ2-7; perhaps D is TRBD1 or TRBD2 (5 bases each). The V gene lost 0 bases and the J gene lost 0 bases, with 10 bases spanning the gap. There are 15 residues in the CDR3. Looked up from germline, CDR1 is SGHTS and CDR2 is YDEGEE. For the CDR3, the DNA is TGTGCCAGCAGCTTGGCCGCAGGGAGCTCCTACGAGCAGTACTTC. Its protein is CASSLAAGSSYEQYF.

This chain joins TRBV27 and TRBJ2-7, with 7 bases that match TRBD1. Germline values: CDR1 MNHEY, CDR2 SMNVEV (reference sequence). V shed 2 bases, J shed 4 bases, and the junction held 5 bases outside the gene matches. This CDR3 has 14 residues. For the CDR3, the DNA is TGTGCCAGCAGTTTAGGGGCAGGGGGTTACGAGCAGTACTTC. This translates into CASSLGAGGYEQYF.

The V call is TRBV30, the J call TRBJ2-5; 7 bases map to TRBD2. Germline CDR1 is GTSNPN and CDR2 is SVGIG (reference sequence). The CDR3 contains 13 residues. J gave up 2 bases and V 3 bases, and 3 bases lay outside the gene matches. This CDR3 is CAWSNSGQETQYF. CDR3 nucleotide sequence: TGTGCCTGGAGCAATAGCGGGCAAGAGACCCAGTACTTC.

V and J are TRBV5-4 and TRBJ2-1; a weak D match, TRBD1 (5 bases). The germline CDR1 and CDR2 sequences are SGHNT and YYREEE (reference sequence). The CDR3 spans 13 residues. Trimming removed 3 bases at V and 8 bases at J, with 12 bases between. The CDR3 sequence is CASSWVRAHEQFF. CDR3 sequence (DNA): TGTGCCAGCAGCTGGGTCAGGGCCCATGAGCAGTTCTTC.